This T cell receptor (beta chain) was found in a study of blood T cell repertoires in COVID-19. At the level of the study: Samples of COVID-19 (acute and convalescent) were obtained from the United States, Italy and Spain.

The CDR3 covers 14 residues. V dropped 6 bases and J dropped 3 bases, with 13 bases sitting between them. CDR1 is SGHRS, CDR2 YFSETQ, per germline. Libraries were prepared by immunoSEQ multiplex PCR; TCRdb keeps only in-frame clonotypes and omits some of them. The data show just over 50,000 clones, with more than 75% seen just once and approximately 15% held by the top ten. The chain combines TRBV5-1 with TRBJ1-3; unclear D gene. The material sequenced was peripheral blood. The TCR originated in a human donor with active COVID-19. The donor label of this sample is uncertain. The CDR3 protein is CASNEGGVGNTIYF. The CDR3 bases are TGCGCCAGCAACGAGGGCGGAGTTGGAAACACCATATATTTT.